This T cell receptor beta chain was found in a study of blood T cells in healthy people across ages. Then a second PCR, running about 6 to 12 cycles, was carried out with a sample-barcoded 5' primer and a J-beta primer mix. TCRdb reprocessed the 5' RACE reads with MiXCR, giving one entry per CDR3 protein. The sample lists about 670,000 distinct CDR3 sequences; around 38% were seen once. Note on this clonotype: Its antigen is as yet unknown.

Regarding the study as a whole: Per million T cells, TCR beta diversity dropped roughly linearly as age increased.

Sequencing was performed on blood. This TCR was recovered from an older man in good health.

CDR3 amino acids: CASSLGQGARRETQYF. CDR3 nucleotides: TGTGCCAGCAGCTTAGGGCAGGGGGCGCGTCGGGAGACCCAGTACTTC. This chain connects TRBV7-9 to TRBJ2-5, with TRBD1 matching 8 bases. Germline CDR1 SEHNR, CDR2 FQNEAQ (reference sequence). The CDR3 loop spans 16 amino acids. Germline trimming cut 1 base from V and 5 bases from J; bases unmatched to any gene: 9. The whole variable domain, filled in from reference TRBV7-9 and TRBJ2-5, reads DTGVSQNPRHKITKRGQNVTFRCDPISEHNRLYWYRQTLGQGPEFLTYFQNEAQLEKSRLLSDRFSAERPKGSFSTLEIQRTEQGDSAMYLCASSLGQGARRETQYFGPGTRLLVL.